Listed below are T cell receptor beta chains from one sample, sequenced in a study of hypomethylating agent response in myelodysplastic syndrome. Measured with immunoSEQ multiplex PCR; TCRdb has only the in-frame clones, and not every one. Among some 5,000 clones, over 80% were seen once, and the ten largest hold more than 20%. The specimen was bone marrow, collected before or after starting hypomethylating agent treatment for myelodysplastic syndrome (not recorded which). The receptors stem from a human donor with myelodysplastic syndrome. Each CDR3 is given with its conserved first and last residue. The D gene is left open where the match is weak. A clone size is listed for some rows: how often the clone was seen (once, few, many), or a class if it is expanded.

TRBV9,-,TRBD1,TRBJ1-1,CASSVLTGGTEAFF,TGTGCCAGCAGCGTACTTACAGGGGGCACTGAAGCTTTCTTT
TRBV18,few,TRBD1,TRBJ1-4,CASSRGQIATNEKLFF,TGTGCCAGCTCACGGGGACAGATTGCAACTAATGAAAAACTGTTTTTT
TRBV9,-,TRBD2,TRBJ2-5,CASSATPRGGETQYF,TGTGCCAGCAGCGCAACCCCACGGGGGGGGGAGACCCAGTACTTC
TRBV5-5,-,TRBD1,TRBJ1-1,CASSLTGDTEAFF,TGTGCCAGCAGCTTGACAGGGGATACTGAAGCTTTCTTT
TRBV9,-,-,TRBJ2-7,CASSSRASSYEQYF,TGTGCCAGCAGCTCCCGGGCCAGTTCTTACGAGCAGTACTTC
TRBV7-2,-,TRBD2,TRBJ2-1,CASSFQAGLPNEQFF,TGTGCCAGCAGCTTTCAAGCGGGGCTCCCCAATGAGCAGTTCTTC
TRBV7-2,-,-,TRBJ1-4,CASSRVAATNEKLFF,TGTGCCAGCAGCCGGGTGGCGGCAACTAATGAAAAACTGTTTTTT
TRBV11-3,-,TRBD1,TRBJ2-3,CASSQGASSTDTQYF,TGTGCCAGCAGCCAGGGGGCGTCTAGCACAGATACGCAGTATTTT
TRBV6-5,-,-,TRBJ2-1,CASRTNAVGSEQFF,TGTGCCAGCAGAACTAATGCGGTCGGGAGTGAGCAGTTCTTC
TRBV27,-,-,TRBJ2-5,CASSLKRGEETQYF,TGTGCCAGCAGTTTAAAACGGGGCGAAGAGACCCAGTACTTC
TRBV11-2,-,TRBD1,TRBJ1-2,CASSWGDRVYNYGYTF,TGTGCCAGCAGCTGGGGGGACAGGGTTTATAACTATGGCTACACCTTC
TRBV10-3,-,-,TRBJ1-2,CAISELPGRPYGYTF,TGTGCCATCAGTGAGCTTCCGGGACGCCCCTATGGCTACACCTTC
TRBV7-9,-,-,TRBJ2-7,CASSLKSREALFYEQYF,TGTGCCAGCAGCTTAAAATCGAGGGAGGCTCTGTTCTACGAGCAGTACTTC
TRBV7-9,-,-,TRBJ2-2,CASSLNEAGELFF,TGTGCCAGCAGCTTAAACGAGGCCGGGGAGCTGTTTTTT
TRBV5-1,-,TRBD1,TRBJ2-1,CASSHRTGEDEQFF,TGCGCCAGCAGCCACCGGACAGGGGAAGATGAGCAGTTCTTC
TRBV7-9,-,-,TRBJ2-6,CASSATDKPGANVLTF,TGTGCCAGCAGCGCCACTGACAAGCCTGGGGCCAACGTCCTGACTTTC
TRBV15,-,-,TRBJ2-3,CATSRNLDTQYF,TGTGCCACCAGCAGGAACCTAGATACGCAGTATTTT
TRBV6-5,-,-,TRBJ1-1,CASKKSSMNTEAFF,TGTGCCAGCAAAAAATCCAGTATGAACACTGAAGCTTTCTTT
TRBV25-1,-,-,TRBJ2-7,CASMGSGVREQYF,TGTGCCAGCATGGGCTCAGGGGTGAGGGAGCAGTACTTC
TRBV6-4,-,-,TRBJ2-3,CASSGEDGSGADTQYF,TGTGCCAGCAGTGGAGAGGACGGGAGTGGGGCAGATACGCAGTATTTT
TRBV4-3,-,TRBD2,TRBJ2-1,CASSQDGSGSGDEQFF,TGCGCCAGCAGCCAAGACGGTAGCGGGAGTGGGGATGAGCAGTTCTTC
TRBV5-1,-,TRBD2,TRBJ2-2,CASRRTSGRAATGELFF,TGCGCCAGCAGAAGAACGAGCGGGAGGGCCGCGACCGGGGAGCTGTTTTTT
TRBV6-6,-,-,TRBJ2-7,CASSLPQGLYEQYF,TGTGCCAGCAGCCTTCCACAGGGCCTCTACGAGCAGTACTTC
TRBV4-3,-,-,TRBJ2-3,CASSQGTEPHGTQYF,TGCGCCAGCAGCCAAGGGACGGAGCCACATGGTACGCAGTATTTT
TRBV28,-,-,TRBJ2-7,CASVAEPGRAYEQYF,TGTGCCAGTGTCGCGGAACCGGGACGGGCCTACGAGCAGTACTTC
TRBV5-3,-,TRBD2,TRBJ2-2,CARSLACSGRTNPLELFF,TGTGCCAGAAGCTTGGCGTGTAGCGGGAGGACAAATCCTTTAGAGCTGTTTTTT
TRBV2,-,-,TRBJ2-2,CASSGGKGTGELFF,TGTGCCAGCAGTGGGGGCAAGGGAACCGGGGAGCTGTTTTTT
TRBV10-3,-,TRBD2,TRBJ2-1,CAISPSGRISYNEQFF,TGTGCCATCAGTCCTAGCGGGAGGATCTCCTACAATGAGCAGTTCTTC
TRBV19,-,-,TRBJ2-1,CASKRRAGNEQFF,TGTGCCAGTAAAAGGAGGGCGGGCAATGAGCAGTTCTTC
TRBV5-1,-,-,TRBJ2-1,CASSSGEGGPYNEQFF,TGCGCCAGCAGCTCTGGGGAGGGGGGTCCCTACAATGAGCAGTTCTTC
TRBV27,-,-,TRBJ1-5,CASSHRAPAQPQHF,TGTGCCAGCAGTCACCGGGCCCCGGCGCAGCCCCAGCATTTT
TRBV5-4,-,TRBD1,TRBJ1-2,CASSLGQGQLYGYTF,TGTGCCAGCAGCCTAGGACAGGGGCAGCTTTATGGCTACACCTTC
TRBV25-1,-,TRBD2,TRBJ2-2,CASSGAGGTGELFF,TGTGCCAGCAGTGGAGCGGGAGGCACCGGGGAGCTGTTTTTT
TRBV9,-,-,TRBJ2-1,CASSARTASYNEQFF,TGTGCCAGCAGTGCGAGGACGGCCTCCTACAATGAGCAGTTCTTC
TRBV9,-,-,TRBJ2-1,CASSVDVSGSRNDEQFF,TGTGCCAGCAGCGTAGATGTAAGCGGTTCAAGGAACGATGAGCAGTTCTTC
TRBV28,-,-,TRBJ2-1,CASSFLREYNEQFF,TGTGCCAGCAGTTTTCTCCGGGAATACAATGAGCAGTTCTTC
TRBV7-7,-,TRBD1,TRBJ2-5,CASMRQGQETQYF,TGTGCCAGCATGAGACAGGGGCAAGAGACCCAGTACTTC
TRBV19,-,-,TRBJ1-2,CASSTGGNRAPRNYGYTF,TGTGCCAGTAGTACGGGGGGGAACAGGGCCCCACGTAACTATGGCTACACCTTC
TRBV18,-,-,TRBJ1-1,CASSRNSRATDTEAFF,TGTGCCAGCTCCCGAAATAGCAGGGCTACGGACACTGAAGCTTTCTTT
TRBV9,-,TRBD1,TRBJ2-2,CASSVSGGTGGYTGELFF,TGTGCCAGCAGCGTCAGTGGGGGGACAGGGGGTTACACCGGGGAGCTGTTTTTT
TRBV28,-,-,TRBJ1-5,CASSPAGTTISNQPQHF,TGTGCCAGCAGTCCCGCCGGGACAACTATTAGCAATCAGCCCCAGCATTTT
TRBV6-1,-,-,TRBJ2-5,CASSEMTKRIETQYF,TGTGCCAGCAGTGAAATGACCAAAAGGATCGAGACCCAGTACTTC
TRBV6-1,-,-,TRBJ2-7,CASSVRADEQYF,TGTGCCAGCAGTGTCCGGGCCGACGAGCAGTACTTC
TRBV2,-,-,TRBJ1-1,CATRIGGYTEAFF,TGTGCGACAAGGATTGGGGGGTACACTGAAGCTTTCTTT
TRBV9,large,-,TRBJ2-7,CASSRQDLGGEQYF,TGTGCCAGCAGCCGACAGGATCTCGGCGGCGAGCAGTACTTC
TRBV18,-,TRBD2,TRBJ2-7,CASSPGTSGYEQYF,TGTGCCAGCTCACCCGGGACTAGCGGGTACGAGCAGTACTTC